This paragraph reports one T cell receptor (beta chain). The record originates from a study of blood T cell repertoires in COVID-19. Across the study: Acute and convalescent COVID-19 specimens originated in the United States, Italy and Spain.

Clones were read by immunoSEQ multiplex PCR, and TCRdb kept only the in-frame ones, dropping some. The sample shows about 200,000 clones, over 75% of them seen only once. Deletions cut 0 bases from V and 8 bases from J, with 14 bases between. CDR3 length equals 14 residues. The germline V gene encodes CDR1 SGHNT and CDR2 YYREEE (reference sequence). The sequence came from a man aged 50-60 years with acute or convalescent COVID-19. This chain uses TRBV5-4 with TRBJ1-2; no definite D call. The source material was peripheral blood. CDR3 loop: CASSLDSASGGYTF. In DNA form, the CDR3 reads TGTGCCAGCAGCTTGGATTCGGCCTCGGGAGGCTACACCTTC. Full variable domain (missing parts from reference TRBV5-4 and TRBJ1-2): ETGVTQSPTHLIKTRGQQVTLRCSSQSGHNTVSWYQQALGQGPQFIFQYYREEENGRGNFPPRFSGLQFPNYSSELNVNALELDDSALYLCASSLDSASGGYTFGSGTRLTVV.